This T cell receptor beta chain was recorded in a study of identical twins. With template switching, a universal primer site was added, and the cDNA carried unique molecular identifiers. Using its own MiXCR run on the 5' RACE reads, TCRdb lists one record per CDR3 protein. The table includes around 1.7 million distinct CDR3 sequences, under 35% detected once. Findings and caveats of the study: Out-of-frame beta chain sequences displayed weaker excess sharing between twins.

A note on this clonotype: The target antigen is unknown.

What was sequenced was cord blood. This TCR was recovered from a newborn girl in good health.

The CDR3: CASSGGPYEQFF. The CDR3 region has the DNA TGTGCCAGCAGCGGAGGGCCGTATGAGCAGTTCTTC. V is TRBV7-2 and J is TRBJ2-1; a weak D match, TRBD2 (6 bases). Germline V gene data show CDR1 as SGHTA and CDR2 as FQGNSA. This CDR3 comprises 12 residues. Trimming removed 5 bases from V and 8 bases from J, with 10 bases in between.